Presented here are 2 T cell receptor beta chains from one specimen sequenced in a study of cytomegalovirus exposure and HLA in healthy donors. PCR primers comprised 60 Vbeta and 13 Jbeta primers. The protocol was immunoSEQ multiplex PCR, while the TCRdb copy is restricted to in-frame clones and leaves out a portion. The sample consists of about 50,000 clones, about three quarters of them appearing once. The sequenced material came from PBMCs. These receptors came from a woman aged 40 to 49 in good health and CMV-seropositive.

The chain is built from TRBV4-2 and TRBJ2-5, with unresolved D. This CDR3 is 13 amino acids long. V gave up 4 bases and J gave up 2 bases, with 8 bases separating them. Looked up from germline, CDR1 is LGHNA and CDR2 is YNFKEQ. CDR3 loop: CASSRGYQETQYF. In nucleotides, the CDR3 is TGTGCCAGCAGCCGCGGCTATCAAGAGACCCAGTACTTC.

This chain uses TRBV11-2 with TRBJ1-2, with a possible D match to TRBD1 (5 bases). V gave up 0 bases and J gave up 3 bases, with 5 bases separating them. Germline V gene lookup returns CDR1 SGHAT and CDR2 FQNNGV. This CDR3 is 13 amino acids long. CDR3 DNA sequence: TGTGCCAGCAGCTTAGACAGGGACTATGGCTACACCTTC. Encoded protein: CASSLDRDYGYTF. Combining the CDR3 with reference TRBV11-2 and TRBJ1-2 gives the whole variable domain EAGVAQSPRYKIIEKRQSVAFWCNPISGHATLYWYQQILGQGPKLLIQFQNNGVVDDSQLPKDRFSAERLKGVDSTLKIQPAKLEDSAVYLCASSLDRDYGYTFGSGTRLTVV.